This T cell receptor beta chain emerged from a study of blood T cell repertoires in COVID-19. Study-wide background: Sources were T cells, B-cell-depleted T cells, or PBMCs; the material itself was cDNA or gDNA.

Recruitment covered roughly 24 US areas and drew participants whose ages spanned roughly 18 to 100 years. Two negative PCRs, clearance, or symptom resolution characterized the recovered Cohort 3 donors. Per the original methods: Using reference gene primer amplification, nucleated cell counts were estimated. The protocol was immunoSEQ multiplex PCR, while the TCRdb copy is restricted to in-frame clones and leaves out a portion. V, J and clone size derive from that table, while D and trimming were established from the DNA sequence. Among over 200,000 clones listed, around nine tenths were seen once. This CDR3 region has 15 residues. Germline V gene data show CDR1 as MNHEY and CDR2 as SVGAGI. The V segment lost 5 bases and the J segment 5 bases; nucleotides outside the gene matches: 9.

Sequenced: PBMCs or T cells enriched from blood (not recorded which). The receptor was derived from a man between 40 and 49 years old who had recovered from COVID-19. The rearrangement uses TRBV6-5 and TRBJ2-5, with 9 bases that match TRBD2. The CDR3 loop reads CASSHRLAGVETQYF. Here the CDR3 DNA reads TGTGCCAGCAGTCATCGGTTAGCGGGAGTCGAGACCCAGTACTTC.